The source of this TCR beta chain is a study of T-cell memory formation after mild COVID-19. Study information: Largely, TCR clusters stayed within a single donor.

This CDR3 has 13 amino acids. With 1 base removed from V and 7 bases from J, the gap between germline ends came to 14 bases. Germline lookup yields CDR1 SQVTM and CDR2 ANQGSEA. General observations from the study: Contracting clones from day 15 to 85 showed balanced CD4/CD8; later expanders favored CD4+.

TCRdb called the 5' RACE reads again in MiXCR, with one record for every CDR3 protein. This table has approximately 180,000 distinct CDR3 sequences, roughly 17% appearing once. As to this clonotype: Its matching antigen is unknown.

Sequencing was performed on PBMCs or a T cell subset sorted from them (not recorded which). This receptor was obtained from an adult woman who had mild COVID-19 (a few samples of this study predate the infection). Cell type and time point are not known. V and J are TRBV29-1 and TRBJ2-7; the D gene is possibly TRBD1 (6 bases). Written as DNA, the CDR3 is TGCAGCGTTGAAGTGGGCAGGGGTGGAGAGCAGTACTTC. Its translation: CSVEVGRGGEQYF.